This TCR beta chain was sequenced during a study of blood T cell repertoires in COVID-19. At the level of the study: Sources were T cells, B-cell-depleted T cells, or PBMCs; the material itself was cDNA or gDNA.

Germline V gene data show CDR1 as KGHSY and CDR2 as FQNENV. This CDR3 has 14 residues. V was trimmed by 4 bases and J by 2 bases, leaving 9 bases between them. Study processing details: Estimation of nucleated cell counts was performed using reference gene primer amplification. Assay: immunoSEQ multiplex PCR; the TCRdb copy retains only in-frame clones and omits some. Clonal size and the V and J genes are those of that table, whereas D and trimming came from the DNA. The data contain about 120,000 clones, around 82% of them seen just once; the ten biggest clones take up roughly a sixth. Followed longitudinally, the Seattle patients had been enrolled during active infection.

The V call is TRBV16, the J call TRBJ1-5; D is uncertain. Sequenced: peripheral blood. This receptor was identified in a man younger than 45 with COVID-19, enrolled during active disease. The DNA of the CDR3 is TGTGCCAGCAGCCCCCCGGGAGGCAATCAGCCCCAGCATTTT. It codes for CASSPPGGNQPQHF.